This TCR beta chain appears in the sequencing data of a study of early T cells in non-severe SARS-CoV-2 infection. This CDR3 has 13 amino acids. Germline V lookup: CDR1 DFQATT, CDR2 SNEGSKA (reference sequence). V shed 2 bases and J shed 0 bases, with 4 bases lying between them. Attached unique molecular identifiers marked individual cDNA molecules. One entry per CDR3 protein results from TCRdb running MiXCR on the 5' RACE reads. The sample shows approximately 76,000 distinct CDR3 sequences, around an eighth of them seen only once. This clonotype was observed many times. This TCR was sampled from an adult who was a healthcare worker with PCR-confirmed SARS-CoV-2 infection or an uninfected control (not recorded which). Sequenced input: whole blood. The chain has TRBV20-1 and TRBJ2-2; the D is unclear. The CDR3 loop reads CSARSTNTGELFF. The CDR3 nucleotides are TGCAGTGCTAGAAGCACGAACACCGGGGAGCTGTTTTTT.